What follows are 7 T cell receptor beta chains derived from one specimen sequenced in a study of regulatory T cells in long-lasting Graves disease. In building TCR beta libraries, iRepertoire HTBI primers were used together with Arm-PCR of CDR3 regions. One entry per CDR3 protein results from TCRdb running MiXCR on the multiplex PCR reads. The data show 200,000 to 250,000 distinct CDR3 sequences, with approximately 18% seen just once and 12% held by the top ten. Time point noted: newly diagnosed GD, antithyroid drugs for less than 3 months. PBMC RNA was the source of the TCR library. The sample also formed part of further work on T cells in Graves' hyperthyroidism and ophthalmopathy.

The sample was peripheral blood mononuclear cells (PBMCs), taken at new diagnosis, from a patient treated with antithyroid drugs. These receptors were collected from a woman aged 25 to 39 with Graves disease.

This clonotype was detected ten times or more. The chain carries TRBV20-1 and TRBJ1-6, with D possibly TRBD1 on 5 matching bases. This CDR3 region has 15 residues. V was clipped by 1 base and J by 0 bases, with 7 bases between them. CDR1 and CDR2 from the germline V gene are DFQATT and SNEGSKA (reference sequence). The CDR3 DNA reads TGCAGTGCTAGAGGCAGGGCCTCCTATAATTCACCCCTCCACTTT. Translation: CSARGRASYNSPLHF.

This clonotype was recorded at least ten times. The rearrangement links TRBV19 to TRBJ1-1; 8 nucleotides line up with TRBD1. The CDR3 has 14 residues. The trim removed 9 bases at V and 5 bases at J, leaving 11 bases unmatched. From germline, CDR1 is LNHDA and CDR2 SQIVND (reference sequence). The CDR3 spells CASSTTGVGTEAFF. CDR3 sequence (DNA): TGTGCCAGCAGCACGACAGGGGTGGGTACTGAAGCTTTCTTT.

In this sample, this clonotype turned up a few times. The chain couples TRBV18 to TRBJ1-5, with 8 bases that match TRBD1. The trim removed 3 bases at V and 0 bases at J, leaving 4 bases unmatched. Germline V CDR1 and CDR2: KGHSH, LQKENI. This CDR3 is built from 16 residues. The CDR3 sequence is CASSPGTGASNQPQHF. The CDR3 region has the DNA TGTGCCAGCTCACCCGGGACAGGTGCTAGCAATCAGCCCCAGCATTTT.

V usage is TRBV5-6 and J usage is TRBJ2-5; maybe TRBD1 (5 bases). Trimming stripped 4 bases from V and 5 bases from J, with 9 bases between. Germline assignment: CDR1 SGHDT and CDR2 YYEEEE. This CDR3 has 12 residues. The CDR3 bases are TGTGCCAGCAGCGACAGCCGGGAGACCCAGTACTTC. Residues: CASSDSRETQYF. Looking up the rest from reference TRBV5-6 and TRBJ2-5 gives the full variable domain: DAGVTQSPTHLIKTRGQQVTLRCSPKSGHDTVSWYQQALGQGPQFIFQYYEEEERQRGNFPDRFSGHQFPNYSSELNVNALLLGDSALYLCASSDSRETQYFGPGTRLLVL.

CDR3 amino acids: CASSVEFGTGNTIYF. The CDR3 DNA follows: TGTGCCAGCAGCGTAGAATTCGGAACTGGAAACACCATATATTTT. J is TRBJ1-3 and V is TRBV9; D gene ambiguous. CDR3 size: 15 residues. CDR1 is SGDLS and CDR2 is YYNGEE in the germline V gene. Trimming pared 0 bases from V and 2 bases from J, leaving 9 bases between.

The chain employs TRBV2 and TRBJ1-2; TRBD1 matches 7 bases. The CDR3 sequence is 15 residues long. The trim removed 7 bases at V and 4 bases at J, leaving 12 bases unmatched. Germline values: CDR1 SNHLY, CDR2 FYNNEI. CDR3 sequence: CASIDRDSYFYGYTF. CDR3 bases: TGTGCCAGCATTGACCGGGACAGCTACTTCTATGGCTACACCTTC.

This clonotype was seen at least ten times. The chain employs TRBV4-2 and TRBJ2-7; D may be TRBD2 (5 bases). CDR1 is LGHNA, CDR2 YNFKEQ, per germline. This CDR3 contains 15 residues. V lost 0 bases and J lost 1, with 10 bases in between. Here the CDR3 DNA reads TGTGCCAGCAGCCAAGAAGGAGGCCAGTCCTACGAGCAGTACTTC. Translating it yields CASSQEGGQSYEQYF.